The clone carrying this TCR beta chain has more than one count but fewer than ten. Its antigen is unidentified. The data originate from a study of T cell repertoires in cytomegalovirus infection. Study context: Alongside well-studied HLA-B-restricted CMV epitopes, recently identified HLA-C-restricted CMV epitopes were also used. CMV infection plus the matching HLA type was flagged by public TCR beta signatures.

Study-level findings and limits: Carriers of CMV and the relevant HLA type were discriminated by public TCR beta frequency. Within the response measured ex vivo, HLA-C-restricted CMV-specific TCR beta clonotypes were dominant.

MiXCR, applied by TCRdb to the reads, yields one record per CDR3 protein. This sample has approximately 300,000 distinct CDR3 sequences, with about 27% found just once. This TCR derives from a human donor in good health (CMV status not recorded). Some clones in this sample may be carry-over from other donors' samples. The sample in question was cultured PBMCs, obtained from culture after CMV antigen stimulation.

The CDR3 region is CAITGDTNQPQHF. CDR3 DNA: TGTGCCATCACAGGGGACACGAATCAGCCCCAGCATTTT. The chain has TRBV10-3 and TRBJ1-5, with D tentatively TRBD1 (6 bases). V lost 7 bases to trimming and J lost 4 bases, with 11 bases between them. From germline, CDR1 is ENHRY and CDR2 SYGVKD. This CDR3 has 13 amino acids.